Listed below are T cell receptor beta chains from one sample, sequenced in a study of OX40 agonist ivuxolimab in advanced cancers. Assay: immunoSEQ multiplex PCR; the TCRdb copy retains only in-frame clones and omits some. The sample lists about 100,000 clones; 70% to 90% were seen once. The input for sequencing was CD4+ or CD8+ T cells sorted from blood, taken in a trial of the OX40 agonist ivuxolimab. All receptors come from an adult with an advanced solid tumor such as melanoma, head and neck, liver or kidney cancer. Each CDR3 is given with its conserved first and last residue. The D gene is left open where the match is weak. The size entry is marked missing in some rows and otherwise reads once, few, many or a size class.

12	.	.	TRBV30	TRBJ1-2	CAWSDRGKGYTF	TGTGCCTGGAGTGATAGGGGTAAGGGCTACACCTTC
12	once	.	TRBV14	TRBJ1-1	CASSQVGTEAFF	TGTGCCAGCAGCCAAGTTGGAACAGAAGCTTTCTTT
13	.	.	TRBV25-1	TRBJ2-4	CASSGARERIQYF	TGTGCCAGCAGTGGCGCCAGGGAGCGCATTCAGTACTTC
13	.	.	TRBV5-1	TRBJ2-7	CASSLAGIYEQYF	TGCGCCAGCAGCTTGGCAGGGATCTACGAGCAGTACTTC
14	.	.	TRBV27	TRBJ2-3	CASSLTGRTDTQYF	TGTGCCAGCAGTTTAACAGGGCGGACAGATACGCAGTATTTT
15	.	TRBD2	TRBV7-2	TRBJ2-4	CASSLASGGGSIQYF	TGTGCCAGCAGCTTAGCGTCGGGGGGGGGAAGCATTCAGTACTTC
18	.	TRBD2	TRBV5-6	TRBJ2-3	CASSQLAGAPLTASTQYF	TGTGCCAGCAGCCAACTAGCGGGGGCCCCACTCACGGCAAGTACGCAGTATTTT
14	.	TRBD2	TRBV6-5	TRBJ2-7	CASSGISGITEQYF	TGTGCCAGCAGTGGTATTAGCGGGATCACCGAGCAGTACTTC
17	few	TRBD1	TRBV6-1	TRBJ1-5	CASSAQGQLYSNQPQHF	TGTGCCAGCAGTGCCCAGGGACAGCTATATAGCAATCAGCCCCAGCATTTT
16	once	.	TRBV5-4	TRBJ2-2	CASSSGYRANTGELFF	TGTGCCAGCAGCTCCGGATACAGGGCGAACACCGGGGAGCTGTTTTTT
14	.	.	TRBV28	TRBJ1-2	CASSLNWVRGTPTF	TGTGCCAGCAGTTTAAATTGGGTTCGGGGGACCCCCACCTTC
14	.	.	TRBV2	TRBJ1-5	CASSIGGANQPQHF	TGTGCCAGCAGTATAGGGGGAGCCAATCAGCCCCAGCATTTT
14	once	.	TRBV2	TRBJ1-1	CASRRDLPDTEAFF	TGTGCCAGCAGGCGGGACCTCCCGGACACTGAAGCTTTCTTT
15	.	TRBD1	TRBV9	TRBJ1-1	CASSVGQGRDTEAFF	TGTGCCAGCAGCGTAGGACAGGGTAGGGACACTGAAGCTTTCTTT
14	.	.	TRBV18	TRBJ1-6	CASSRGGARSPLHF	TGTGCCAGCTCTCGGGGGGGGGCTCGTTCACCCCTCCACTTT
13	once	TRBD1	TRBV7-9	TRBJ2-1	CASSFDRGAEQFF	TGTGCCAGCAGCTTCGACAGGGGAGCTGAGCAGTTCTTC
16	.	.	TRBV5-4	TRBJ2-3	CASSPLVSGRTDTQYF	TGTGCCAGCAGCCCGCTAGTTAGCGGTCGAACAGATACGCAGTATTTT
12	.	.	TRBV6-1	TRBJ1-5	CASTPLPQPQHF	TGTGCCAGCACCCCTCTACCCCAGCCCCAGCATTTT
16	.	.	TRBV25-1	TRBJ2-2	CASSELRQGLSGELFF	TGTGCCAGCAGTGAATTGAGGCAGGGTCTCTCCGGGGAGCTGTTTTTT
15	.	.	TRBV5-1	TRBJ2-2	CASQGGGSNTGELFF	TGCGCCAGCCAGGGGGGCGGGAGCAACACCGGGGAGCTGTTTTTT
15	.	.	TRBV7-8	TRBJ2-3	CASSPWPGGADTQYF	TGTGCCAGCAGCCCATGGCCGGGTGGGGCAGATACGCAGTATTTT
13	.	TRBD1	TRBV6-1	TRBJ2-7	CATLRDSLYEQYF	TGTGCCACCCTCCGGGACAGTCTATACGAGCAGTACTTC
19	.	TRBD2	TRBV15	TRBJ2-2	CATSRERLAGFANTGELFF	TGTGCCACCAGCAGAGAAAGACTAGCGGGATTCGCGAACACCGGGGAGCTGTTTTTT
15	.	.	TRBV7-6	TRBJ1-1	CASSLGLLTNTEAFF	TGTGCCAGCAGCTTAGGACTTCTGACCAACACTGAAGCTTTCTTT
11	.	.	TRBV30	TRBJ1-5	CAWIKGQPQHF	TGTGCCTGGATTAAGGGTCAGCCCCAGCATTTT
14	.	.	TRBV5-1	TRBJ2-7	CASSPKTGPYEQYF	TGCGCCAGCAGCCCGAAGACAGGACCTTACGAGCAGTACTTC
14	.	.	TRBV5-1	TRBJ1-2	CASRGGPIDYGYTF	TGCGCCAGCAGAGGGGGACCGATTGACTATGGCTACACCTTC
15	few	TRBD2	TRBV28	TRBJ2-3	CASRSSGRNADTQYF	TGTGCCAGCAGGTCTAGCGGGAGAAACGCAGATACGCAGTATTTT
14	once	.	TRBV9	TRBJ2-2	CASSIGANTGELFF	TGTGCCAGCAGCATAGGGGCGAACACCGGGGAGCTGTTTTTT
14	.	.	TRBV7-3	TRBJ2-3	CASSQGFYTDTQYF	TGTGCCAGCAGCCAAGGGTTTTACACAGATACGCAGTATTTT
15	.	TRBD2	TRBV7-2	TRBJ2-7	CASSLGTSAYYEQYF	TGTGCCAGCAGCTTAGGGACTAGCGCATACTACGAGCAGTACTTC
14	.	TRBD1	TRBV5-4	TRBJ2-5	CASSSGTAQETQYF	TGTGCCAGCAGCTCAGGGACAGCCCAAGAGACCCAGTACTTC
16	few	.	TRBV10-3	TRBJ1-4	CAISDPSGPVGEKLFF	TGTGCCATCAGTGACCCCTCGGGGCCAGTTGGTGAAAAACTGTTTTTT
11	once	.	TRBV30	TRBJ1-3	CAWRRGDTIYF	TGTGCCTGGAGGAGGGGGGACACCATATATTTT
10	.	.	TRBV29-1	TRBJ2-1	CSAALAEQFF	TGCAGCGCTGCACTAGCTGAGCAGTTCTTC
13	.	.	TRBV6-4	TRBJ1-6	CASSDRGGSPLHF	TGTGCCAGCAGTGACCGGGGGGGATCACCCCTCCACTTT
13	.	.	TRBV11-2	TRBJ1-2	CASSLLSNYGYTF	TGTGCCAGCAGCTTACTATCAAACTATGGCTACACCTTC
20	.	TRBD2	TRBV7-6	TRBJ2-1	CASSFRVAGGRQIFYNEQFF	TGTGCCAGCAGCTTTAGGGTAGCGGGGGGACGCCAGATATTCTACAATGAGCAGTTCTTC
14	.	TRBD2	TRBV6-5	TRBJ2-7	CASRNVAGVYEQYF	TGTGCCAGCAGGAATGTAGCGGGAGTGTACGAGCAGTACTTC
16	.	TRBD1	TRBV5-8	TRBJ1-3	CASSLGTGHSGNTIYF	TGTGCCAGCAGCTTGGGGACAGGCCACTCTGGAAACACCATATATTTT
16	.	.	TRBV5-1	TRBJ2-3	CASSSPAGPSTDTQYF	TGCGCCAGCAGCTCCCCCGCGGGGCCCAGCACAGATACGCAGTATTTT
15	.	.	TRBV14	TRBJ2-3	CASSQVLGSTDTQYF	TGTGCCAGCAGCCAAGTGTTGGGGAGCACAGATACGCAGTATTTT
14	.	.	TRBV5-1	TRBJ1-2	CASSLEGLGYGYTF	TGCGCCAGCAGCTTGGAGGGGCTTGGCTATGGCTACACCTTC
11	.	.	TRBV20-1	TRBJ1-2	CSASRGPQPTF	TGCAGTGCTAGCCGTGGTCCACAGCCCACCTTC
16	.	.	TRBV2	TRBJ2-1	CASSGLAGTLYNEQFF	TGTGCCAGCAGTGGATTAGCAGGGACCCTTTACAATGAGCAGTTCTTC
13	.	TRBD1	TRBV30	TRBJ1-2	CAWAGQGNYGYTF	TGTGCCTGGGCGGGACAGGGGAACTATGGCTACACCTTC